The 17 T cell receptor beta chains below all came from one sample that was sequenced in a study of blood T cell repertoires in COVID-19 (dated by TCRdb to the early 2020s). Library preparation employed the immunoSEQ multiplex PCR assay. What TCRdb holds here is the immuneACCESS table cut down to in-frame rearrangements. Part of the clones is not present; checked against another copy, under half of the missing clones reflect an unresolved V gene, and the others are unexplained. The sample data list around 130,000 clones, and roughly 84% of these were observed just once. Together, the top ten hold 8.5% to 9% of the sample. Sample: peripheral blood. These receptors came from a man aged 30 to 39 with COVID-19, enrolled during active disease.

This clone was counted only a few times. The genes are TRBV19 and TRBJ2-7; possibly TRBD2 for D (6 bases). CDR1 LNHDA and CDR2 SQIVND come from the germline V gene (reference sequence). The CDR3 contains 15 residues. Deletions cut 2 bases from V and 0 bases from J, with 11 bases between. The CDR3 nucleotides read TGTGCCAGTAGTATATTCAGCGGGCCCTCCTACGAGCAGTACTTC. Translation gives CASSIFSGPSYEQYF.

This chain links TRBV7-6 with TRBJ2-7; D is ambiguous. CDR3 length: 13 amino acids. The V and J ends lost 5 bases and 3 bases respectively, with 11 bases between them. Germline loops: CDR1 SGHVS, CDR2 FNYEAQ. The DNA for the CDR3 is TGTGCCAGCAGCCTTAGCAACGACTACGAGCAGTACTTC. Amino acid sequence: CASSLSNDYEQYF.

CDR3 in DNA: TGTGCCAGCAATCCACAGGGTAACTACGAGCAGTACTTC. Amino acids: CASNPQGNYEQYF. The chain has TRBV2 and TRBJ2-7; maybe TRBD1 (6 bases). The V gene lost 7 bases and the J gene lost 3 bases, with 13 bases spanning the gap. The germline V gene encodes CDR1 SNHLY and CDR2 FYNNEI. This CDR3 has 13 amino acids. Full variable domain (rest looked up from reference TRBV2 and TRBJ2-7): EPEVTQTPSHQVTQMGQEVILRCVPISNHLYFYWYRQILGQKVEFLVSFYNNEISEKSEIFDDQFSVERPDGSNFTLKIRSTKLEDSAMYFCASNPQGNYEQYFGPGTRLTVT.

The chain carries TRBV2 and TRBJ2-7, with 7 bases that match TRBD2. The CDR3 is 12 residues long. V shed 7 bases and J 2 bases; nucleotides not matched to a gene: 2. The germline V gene encodes CDR1 SNHLY and CDR2 FYNNEI. This chain's CDR3 is CASTGTTYEQYF. The CDR3, as DNA: TGTGCCAGCACCGGGACTACCTACGAGCAGTACTTC.

The rearrangement uses TRBV7-9 and TRBJ2-1; no firm D call. V shed 4 bases and J shed 11 bases, with 9 bases lying between them. In germline, CDR1 is SEHNR, CDR2 FQNEAQ (reference sequence). This CDR3 contains 11 residues. CDR3 loop: CASSSLSKQFF. The CDR3 DNA reads as TGTGCCAGCAGCTCATTGAGCAAGCAGTTCTTC.

V and J are TRBV5-5 and TRBJ1-4; D is perhaps TRBD1 (5 bases). The germline CDR1 and CDR2 sequences are SGHKS and YYEKEE (reference sequence). Trimming cost V 4 bases and J 4 bases, with 11 bases left between them. CDR3 length: 14 residues. CDR3 residues: CASSLGLINEKLFF. The CDR3 DNA sequence: TGTGCCAGCAGCCTGGGACTGATTAATGAAAAACTGTTTTTT.

The J gene is TRBJ1-2, the V gene TRBV4-3, with D uncertain. This CDR3 region has 15 residues. Germline V gives CDR1 LGHNA, CDR2 YSLEER. The V end was cut by 0 bases, the J end by 0 bases, with 8 bases between. CDR3 coding DNA: TGCGCCAGCAGCCAAGATAGTACAGCTAACTATGGCTACACCTTC. The encoded protein is CASSQDSTANYGYTF.

This sequence joins TRBV27 and TRBJ2-7; D not certain. The CDR3 extends over 16 amino acids. Germline CDR1 MNHEY, CDR2 SMNVEV (reference sequence). Trimming stripped 0 bases from V and 7 bases from J, with 19 bases between. The CDR3: CASSLSAARSPGEQYF. The CDR3 nucleotides read TGTGCCAGCAGTTTATCGGCAGCCCGTAGCCCTGGGGAGCAGTACTTC.

The sample holds one count of this clone. V is TRBV19 and J is TRBJ2-7, with 8 bases matching TRBD2. The CDR3 contains 13 residues. V lost 3 bases and J lost 5; bases outside the gene matches: 3. Germline V gene data show CDR1 as LNHDA and CDR2 as SQIVND (reference sequence). CDR3: CASSIGGRNEQYF. As DNA, the CDR3 is TGTGCCAGTAGTATTGGCGGGAGGAACGAGCAGTACTTC.

The chain links TRBV2 to TRBJ1-5, with TRBD1 matching 8 bases. V dropped 6 bases and J dropped 5; count of bases not matched to a gene: 9. Per germline, CDR1 SNHLY and CDR2 FYNNEI. This CDR3 has 15 amino acids. CDR3 sequence reads: CASRMAGTGYQPQHF. CDR3 DNA sequence: TGTGCCAGCAGAATGGCCGGGACAGGTTATCAGCCCCAGCATTTT.

The chain uses TRBV28 and TRBJ2-7; D remains ambiguous. Deletions cut 5 bases from V and 0 bases from J, with 17 bases between. CDR3 length: 16 residues. The germline V gene encodes CDR1 MDHEN and CDR2 SYDVKM. CDR3 in amino acids: CASSPSTTAFSYEQYF. Here the CDR3 DNA reads TGTGCCAGCAGTCCCTCAACCACAGCCTTCTCCTACGAGCAGTACTTC.

The chain recombines TRBV28 with TRBJ1-5; 8 bases are shared with TRBD1. With 5 bases clipped from V and 7 bases from J, the junction kept 10 bases outside the gene matches. This CDR3 is 15 amino acids long. Germline V CDR1 and CDR2: MDHEN, SYDVKM. The CDR3 here is CASSPFLTGVQPQHF. In nucleotides, the CDR3 is TGTGCCAGCAGTCCATTCCTGACAGGGGTCCAGCCCCAGCATTTT.

The table lists this clone with a count of one. V usage is TRBV5-6 and J usage is TRBJ1-2; a weak D match, TRBD1 (6 bases). V was pared by 4 bases and J by 4 bases, with 11 bases between. From germline, CDR1 is SGHDT and CDR2 YYEEEE. The CDR3 consists of 13 residues. The CDR3 reads CASSADRVYGYTF. For the CDR3, the DNA is TGTGCCAGCAGCGCGGACAGAGTCTATGGCTACACCTTC.

The count of this clone is one. The chain combines TRBV7-6 with TRBJ1-2; TRBD1 aligns across 8 bases. V shed 4 bases, J shed 2 bases, and the junction held 0 bases outside the gene matches. Per germline, CDR1 SGHVS and CDR2 FNYEAQ. CDR3 length equals 13 residues. Here the CDR3 DNA reads TGTGCCAGCAGCTGGGACAGGAACTATGGCTACACCTTC. Residues: CASSWDRNYGYTF. Full variable domain (rest looked up from reference TRBV7-6 and TRBJ1-2): GAGVSQSPRYKVTKRGQDVALRCDPISGHVSLYWYRQALGQGPEFLTYFNYEAQQDKSGLPNDRFSAERPEGSISTLTIQRTEQRDSAMYRCASSWDRNYGYTFGSGTRLTVV.

V gene TRBV4-2 combines with J gene TRBJ1-2, with 9 nucleotides matching TRBD1. V dropped 0 bases and J dropped 8; count of bases not matched to a gene: 7. The CDR3 sequence is 15 residues long. The germline gives CDR1 LGHNA, CDR2 YNFKEQ. The DNA for the CDR3 is TGTGCCAGCAGCCAAGAACGAGGGACAGGGCGGGGCTACACCTTC. It specifies CASSQERGTGRGYTF.

This clone was seen a single time. The chain joins TRBV12-3 or TRBV12-4 to TRBJ1-2; D is possibly TRBD1 (6 bases). V shed 6 bases and J shed 8 bases, with 13 bases lying between them. The CDR3 is 12 residues long. The CDR3 sequence is CASRLTGSGYTF. As DNA, the CDR3 is TGTGCCAGCAGGCTAACAGGGAGCGGCTACACCTTC.

The chain combines TRBV5-1 with TRBJ1-2; TRBD1 might be the D (6 bases). Between the trimmed V and J ends, which lost 0 bases and 2 bases, there was a span of 8 bases. This CDR3 has 14 residues. Germline assignment: CDR1 SGHRS and CDR2 YFSETQ. CDR3 coding DNA: TGCGCCAGCAGCTTGGACAGGGTGAACTATGGCTACACCTTC. As protein: CASSLDRVNYGYTF. The full variable domain, rest sourced from reference TRBV5-1 and TRBJ1-2, is KAGVTQTPRYLIKTRGQQVTLSCSPISGHRSVSWYQQTPGQGLQFLFEYFSETQRNKGNFPGRFSGRQFSNSRSEMNVSTLELGDSALYLCASSLDRVNYGYTFGSGTRLTVV.